Sequencing of this TCR beta chain was carried out in a study of T cells after yellow fever vaccination. Study information: Fractions of low cell number were prepared using SMART-Seq v4 Ultra Low Input. General study points: Weaker overall, the secondary response nonetheless peaked faster (day 5 versus 15). The booster saw the reappearance of most primary-vaccination clones (approximately 97% CD4, about 88% CD8).

Note on this clonotype: Its antigen is still unknown.

The V and J ends lost 5 bases and 0 bases respectively, with 11 bases between them. Germline V lookup: CDR1 SGHTA, CDR2 FQGNSA. This CDR3 is 15 amino acids long. Via MiXCR, TCRdb re-called the 5' RACE reads, giving one row per CDR3 protein. In the table there are some 200,000 distinct CDR3 sequences, approximately 11% of which are singletons. This specimen consisted of CD8+ T cells sorted from PBMCs, obtained 15 days after the yellow fever booster vaccination. This TCR was sampled from a man between 18 and 35 years old who received the YFV17D yellow fever vaccine. The gene calls are TRBV7-2 and TRBJ1-5, with D possibly matching TRBD1 (5 bases). The CDR3 loop is CASSRDGFSNQPQHF. The CDR3 coding sequence is TGTGCCAGCAGCCGGGACGGATTTAGCAATCAGCCCCAGCATTTT. Filled out from reference TRBV7-2 and TRBJ1-5, the complete variable domain reads GAGVSQSPSNKVTEKGKDVELRCDPISGHTALYWYRQSLGQGLEFLIYFQGNSAPDKSGLPSDRFSAERTGGSVSTLTIQRTQQEDSAVYLCASSRDGFSNQPQHFGDGTRLSIL.